This is a list of T cell receptor beta chains from one sample in a study of T-cell memory formation after mild COVID-19. One entry per CDR3 protein, called by TCRdb with MiXCR from the 5' RACE reads. The sample yields approximately 250,000 distinct CDR3 sequences, around 15% seen once. Sequencing used PBMCs or a T cell subset sorted from them (not recorded which). These receptors came from a man between 18 and 29 years old who had mild COVID-19 (a few samples of this study predate the infection). Cell type and time point are not known. The CDR3 runs from the conserved cysteine through the conserved F or W. D genes are given only for firm matches. Rows give clone size only sometimes, using once, few, many, or a class for an expanded clone.

D gene	V gene	clone size	J gene	CDR3 DNA	CDR3 protein
.	TRBV12-3/TRBV12-4	few	TRBJ1-2	TGTGCCAGCAGTTTAAAGGGGACCTATGGCTACACCTTC	CASSLKGTYGYTF
.	TRBV11-2	.	TRBJ1-1	TGTGCCAGCAGCTTAGCGGGCATACTGAACACTGAAGCTTTCTTT	CASSLAGILNTEAFF
.	TRBV7-2	many	TRBJ2-5	TGTGCCAGCAGCTTATTAAGATCCACCCAGTACTTC	CASSLLRSTQYF
.	TRBV6-2/TRBV6-3	few	TRBJ2-1	TGTGCCAGCAGTCCGGACAAGTGGGGGCTTGGGTCCTACAATGAGCAGTTCTTC	CASSPDKWGLGSYNEQFF
.	TRBV20-1	few	TRBJ1-1	TGCAGCCCGAGACGGGGGAACACTGAAGCTTTCTTT	CSPRRGNTEAFF
.	TRBV29-1	few	TRBJ1-2	TGCAGCGTTCCTCGGGGGACCAACTATGGCTACACCTTC	CSVPRGTNYGYTF
.	TRBV11-1	.	TRBJ2-7	TGTGCCAGCAGCTCGGCGGGCCCCTCCTACGAGCAGTACTTC	CASSSAGPSYEQYF
TRBD1	TRBV6-2/TRBV6-3	few	TRBJ2-5	TGTGCCAGCAGCCACCTGGGACAGGGGCAAGAGACCCAGTACTTC	CASSHLGQGQETQYF
TRBD2	TRBV5-1	few	TRBJ2-1	TGCGCCAGCGGGCTATTCGGGGGGACCTACAATGAGCAGTTCTTC	CASGLFGGTYNEQFF
.	TRBV28	few	TRBJ1-3	TGTGCCAGCAGTTTGGCGGTCCGCTCTGGAAACACCATATATTTT	CASSLAVRSGNTIYF
.	TRBV18	.	TRBJ2-2	TGTGCCAGCTCATCGACAGGTGGATCGAACACCGGGGAGCTGTTTTTT	CASSSTGGSNTGELFF
.	TRBV7-9	.	TRBJ1-1	TGTGCCAGCGGCCTCCACCATTTT	CASGLHHF
TRBD2	TRBV10-3	few	TRBJ2-3	TGTGCCATCTTCGGGGGGAGCACAGATACGCAGTATTTT	CAIFGGSTDTQYF
.	TRBV7-2	.	TRBJ2-5	TGTGCCAGCAGCCTCGAAGGTTTGGAGACCCAGTACTTC	CASSLEGLETQYF
.	TRBV6-5	few	TRBJ1-1	TGTGCCAGCAGTTACTCTGGCAGCTGGACTGAAGCTTTCTTT	CASSYSGSWTEAFF
.	TRBV12-5	few	TRBJ2-7	TGTGCTAGTGGCTCACCGCCGGGGGCACCCTACGAGCAGTACTTC	CASGSPPGAPYEQYF
.	TRBV4-1	.	TRBJ2-2	TGCGCCAGCAGCGCCCCAGGGAACACCGGGGAGCTGTTTTTT	CASSAPGNTGELFF
TRBD1	TRBV29-1	many	TRBJ2-7	TGCAGCGCGACCGGGACAGGTCGGTACGAGCAGTACTTC	CSATGTGRYEQYF
.	TRBV7-3	.	TRBJ1-1	TGTGCCAGCAGCCGGGACACCGGCACTGAAGCTTTCTTT	CASSRDTGTEAFF
.	TRBV6-4	.	TRBJ2-7	TGTGCCAGCAGTGACAGAAGGCCCTCCTACGAGCAGTACTTC	CASSDRRPSYEQYF
.	TRBV5-1	.	TRBJ2-5	TGCGCCAGCAGCCTCCCGGTGGGGCACCAAGAGACCCAGTACTTC	CASSLPVGHQETQYF
.	TRBV6-5	few	TRBJ1-4	TGTGCCAGCAGAAGAGACCCCTGGGGTAATGAAAAACTGTTTTTT	CASRRDPWGNEKLFF
TRBD1	TRBV28	many	TRBJ1-1	TGTGCCAGCAGTCCAGGACAGGGGGACGATGAAGCTTTCTTT	CASSPGQGDDEAFF
TRBD1	TRBV2	.	TRBJ1-5	TGTGCCAGCCGTTGGGACAGGGGGGACCAGCCCCAGCATTTT	CASRWDRGDQPQHF